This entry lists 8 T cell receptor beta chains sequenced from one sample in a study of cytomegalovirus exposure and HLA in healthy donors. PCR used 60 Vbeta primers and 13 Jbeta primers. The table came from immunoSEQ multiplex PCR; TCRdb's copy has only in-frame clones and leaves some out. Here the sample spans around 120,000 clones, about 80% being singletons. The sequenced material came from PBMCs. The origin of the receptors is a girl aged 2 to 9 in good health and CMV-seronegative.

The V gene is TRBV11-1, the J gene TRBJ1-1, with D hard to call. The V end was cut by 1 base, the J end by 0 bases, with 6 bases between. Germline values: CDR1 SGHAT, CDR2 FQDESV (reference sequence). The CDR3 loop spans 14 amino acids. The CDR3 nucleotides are TGTGCCAGCAGCTTAGATCCCGTGAACACTGAAGCTTTCTTT. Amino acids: CASSLDPVNTEAFF.

The chain's CDR3 is CASSSSGGTNTEAFF. CDR3 DNA: TGTGCCAGCAGCTCATCAGGGGGGACGAACACTGAAGCTTTCTTT. The rearrangement joins TRBV7-3 to TRBJ1-1; 7 nucleotides match TRBD1. V was clipped by 4 bases and J by 1 base; unmatched bases: 6. Germline values: CDR1 SGHTA, CDR2 FQGTGA. The length of the CDR3 is 15 residues.

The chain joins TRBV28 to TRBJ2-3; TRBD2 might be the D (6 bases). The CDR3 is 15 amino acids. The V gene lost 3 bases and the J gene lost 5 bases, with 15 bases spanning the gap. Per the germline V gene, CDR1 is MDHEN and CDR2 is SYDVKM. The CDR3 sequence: CASSFGGRPEDTQYF. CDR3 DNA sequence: TGTGCCAGCAGTTTTGGAGGGAGGCCTGAAGATACGCAGTATTTT.

In DNA, the CDR3 is TGTGCCAGCCAACGTCAGGGCAACTATGGCTACACCTTC. This gives the protein CASQRQGNYGYTF. V and J are TRBV19 and TRBJ1-2; tentatively, D is TRBD1 (5 bases). This CDR3 comprises 13 residues. Trimming shortened V by 9 bases and J by 2 bases, and 13 bases separated the two germline ends. Germline CDR1 and CDR2: LNHDA and SQIVND (reference sequence).

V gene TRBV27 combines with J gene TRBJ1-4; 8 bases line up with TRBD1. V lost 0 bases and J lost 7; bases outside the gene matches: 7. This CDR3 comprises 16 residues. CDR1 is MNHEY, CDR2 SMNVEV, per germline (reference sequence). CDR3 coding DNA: TGTGCCAGCAGTTTATCGTGGACAGGGTCTTTTGAAAAACTGTTTTTT. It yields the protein CASSLSWTGSFEKLFF.

CDR3 coding DNA: TGTGCCAGCAGTGGGACAGTTACAGATACGCAGTATTTT. Protein sequence: CASSGTVTDTQYF. The chain combines TRBV6-1 with TRBJ2-3, with D tentatively TRBD1 (6 bases). Germline lookup yields CDR1 MNHNS and CDR2 SASEGT. CDR3 length: 13 residues. Trimming took off 4 bases at V and 3 bases at J, with 8 bases between the two ends.

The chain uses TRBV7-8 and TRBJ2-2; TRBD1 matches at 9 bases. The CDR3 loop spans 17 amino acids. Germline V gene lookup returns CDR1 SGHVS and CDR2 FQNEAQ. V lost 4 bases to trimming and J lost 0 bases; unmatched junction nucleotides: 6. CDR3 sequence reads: CASSSPGQGPNTGELFF. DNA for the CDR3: TGTGCCAGCAGCTCTCCGGGACAGGGACCGAACACCGGGGAGCTGTTTTTT.

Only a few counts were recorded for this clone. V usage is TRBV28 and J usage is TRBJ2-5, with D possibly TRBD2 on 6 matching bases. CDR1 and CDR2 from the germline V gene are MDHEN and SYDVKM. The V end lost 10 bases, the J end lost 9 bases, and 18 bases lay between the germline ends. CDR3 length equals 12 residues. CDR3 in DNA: TGTGCCACCACAGACAACGTAGCGGCCCAGTACTTC. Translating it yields CATTDNVAAQYF.